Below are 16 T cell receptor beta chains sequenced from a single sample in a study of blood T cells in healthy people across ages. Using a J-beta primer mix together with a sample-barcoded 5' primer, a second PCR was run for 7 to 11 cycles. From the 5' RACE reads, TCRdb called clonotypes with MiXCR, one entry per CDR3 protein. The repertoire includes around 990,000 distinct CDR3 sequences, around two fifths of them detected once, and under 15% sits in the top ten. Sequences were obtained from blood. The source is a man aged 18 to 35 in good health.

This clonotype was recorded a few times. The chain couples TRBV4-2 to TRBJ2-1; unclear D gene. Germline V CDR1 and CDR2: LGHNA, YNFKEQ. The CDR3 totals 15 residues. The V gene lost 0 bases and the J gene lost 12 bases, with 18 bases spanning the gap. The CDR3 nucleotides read TGTGCCAGCAGCCAAGACACCGGACCGGCCAATCGGCAGTTCTTC. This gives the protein CASSQDTGPANRQFF.

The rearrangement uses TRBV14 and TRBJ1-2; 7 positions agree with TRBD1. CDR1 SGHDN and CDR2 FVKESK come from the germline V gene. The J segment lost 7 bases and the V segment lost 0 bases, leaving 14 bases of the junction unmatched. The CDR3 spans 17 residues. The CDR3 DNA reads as TGTGCCAGCAGCCAAGAGGGACAGACTTCCATGGGCGTTGGCTACACCTTC. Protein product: CASSQEGQTSMGVGYTF.

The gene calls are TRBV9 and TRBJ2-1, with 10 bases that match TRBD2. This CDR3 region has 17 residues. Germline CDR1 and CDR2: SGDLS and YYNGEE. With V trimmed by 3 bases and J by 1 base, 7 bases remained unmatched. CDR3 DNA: TGTGCCAGCAGCGACCAGGCGACTAGCGGGTCCTACAATGAGCAGTTCTTC. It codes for CASSDQATSGSYNEQFF.

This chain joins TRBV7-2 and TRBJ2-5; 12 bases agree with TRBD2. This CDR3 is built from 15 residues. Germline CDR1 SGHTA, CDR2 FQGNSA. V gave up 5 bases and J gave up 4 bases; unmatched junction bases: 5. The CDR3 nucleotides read TGTGCCAGCAGCCCGTCGACTAGCGGGGGAGAGACCCAGTACTTC. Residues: CASSPSTSGGETQYF.

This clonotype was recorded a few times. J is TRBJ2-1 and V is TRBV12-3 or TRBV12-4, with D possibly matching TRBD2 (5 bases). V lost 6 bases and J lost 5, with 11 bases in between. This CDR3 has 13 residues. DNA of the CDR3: TGTGCCAGCAGCCTCAGCGGCCACAATGAGCAGTTCTTC. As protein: CASSLSGHNEQFF.

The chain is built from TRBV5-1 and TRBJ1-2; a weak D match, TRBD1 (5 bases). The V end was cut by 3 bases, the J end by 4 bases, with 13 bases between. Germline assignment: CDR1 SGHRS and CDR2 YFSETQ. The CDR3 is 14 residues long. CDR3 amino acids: CASSWGEPSYGYTF. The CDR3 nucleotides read TGCGCCAGCAGCTGGGGGGAGCCCAGCTATGGCTACACCTTC.

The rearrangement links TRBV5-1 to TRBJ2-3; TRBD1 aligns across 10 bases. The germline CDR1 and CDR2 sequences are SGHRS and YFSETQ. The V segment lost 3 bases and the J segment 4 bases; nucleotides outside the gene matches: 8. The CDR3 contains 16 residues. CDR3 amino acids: CASSSAGQGVSDTQYF. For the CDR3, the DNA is TGCGCCAGCAGCTCCGCCGGACAGGGGGTATCAGATACGCAGTATTTT.

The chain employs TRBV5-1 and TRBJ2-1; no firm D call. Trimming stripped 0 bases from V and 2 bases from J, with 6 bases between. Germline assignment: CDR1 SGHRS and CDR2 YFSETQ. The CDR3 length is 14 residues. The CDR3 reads CASSLELPYNEQFF. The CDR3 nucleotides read TGCGCCAGCAGCTTGGAACTTCCCTACAATGAGCAGTTCTTC.

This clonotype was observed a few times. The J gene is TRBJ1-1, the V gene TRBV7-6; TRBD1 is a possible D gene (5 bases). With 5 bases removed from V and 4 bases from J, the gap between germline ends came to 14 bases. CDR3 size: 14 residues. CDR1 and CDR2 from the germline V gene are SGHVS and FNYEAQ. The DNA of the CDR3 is TGTGCCAGCAGCCTGGGGACCTCCGCCACTGAAGCTTTCTTT. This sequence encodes CASSLGTSATEAFF.

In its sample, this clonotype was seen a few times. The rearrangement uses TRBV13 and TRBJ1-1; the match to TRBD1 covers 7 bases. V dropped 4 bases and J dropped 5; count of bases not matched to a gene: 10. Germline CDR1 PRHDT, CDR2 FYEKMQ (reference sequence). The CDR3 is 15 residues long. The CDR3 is CASSSDPGQSTEAFF. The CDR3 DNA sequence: TGTGCCAGCAGCTCGGACCCGGGACAGAGTACTGAAGCTTTCTTT.

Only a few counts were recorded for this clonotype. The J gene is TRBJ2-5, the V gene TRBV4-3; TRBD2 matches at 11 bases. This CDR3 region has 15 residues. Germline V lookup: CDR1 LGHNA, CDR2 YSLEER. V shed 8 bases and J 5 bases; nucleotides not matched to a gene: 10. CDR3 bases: TGCGCCAGCGCCCCCCTACTAGCGGGGGAGGAGACCCAGTACTTC. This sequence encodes CASAPLLAGEETQYF.

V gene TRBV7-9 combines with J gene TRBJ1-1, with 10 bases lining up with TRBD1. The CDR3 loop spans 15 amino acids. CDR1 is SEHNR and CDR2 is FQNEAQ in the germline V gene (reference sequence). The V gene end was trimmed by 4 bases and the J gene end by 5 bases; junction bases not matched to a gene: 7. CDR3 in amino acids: CASSSGQGGETEAFF. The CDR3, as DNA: TGTGCCAGCAGCTCAGGACAGGGGGGGGAGACTGAAGCTTTCTTT. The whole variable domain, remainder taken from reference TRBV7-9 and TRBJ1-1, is DTGVSQNPRHKITKRGQNVTFRCDPISEHNRLYWYRQTLGQGPEFLTYFQNEAQLEKSRLLSDRFSAERPKGSFSTLEIQRTEQGDSAMYLCASSSGQGGETEAFFGQGTRLTVV.

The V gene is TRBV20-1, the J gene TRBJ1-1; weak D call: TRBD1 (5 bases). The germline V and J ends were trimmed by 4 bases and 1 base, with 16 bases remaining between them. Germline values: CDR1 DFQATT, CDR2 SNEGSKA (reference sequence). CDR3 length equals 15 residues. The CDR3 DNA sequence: TGCAGTGCTACCCTAACCGGGACCGCGAACACTGAAGCTTTCTTT. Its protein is CSATLTGTANTEAFF.

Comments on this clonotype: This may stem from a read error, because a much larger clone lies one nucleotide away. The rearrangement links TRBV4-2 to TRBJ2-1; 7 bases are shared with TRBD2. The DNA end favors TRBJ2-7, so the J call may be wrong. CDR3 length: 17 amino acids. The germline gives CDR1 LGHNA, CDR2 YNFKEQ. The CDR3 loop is CASSQEGGGGLYNEQYF. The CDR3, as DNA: TGTGCCAGCAGCCAAGAGGGTGGCGGGGGTTTATACAATGAGCAGTACTTC.

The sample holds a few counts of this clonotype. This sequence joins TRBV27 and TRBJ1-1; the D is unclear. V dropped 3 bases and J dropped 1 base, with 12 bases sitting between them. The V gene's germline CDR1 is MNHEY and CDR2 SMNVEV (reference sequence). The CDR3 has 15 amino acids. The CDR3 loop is CASSLSSWGNTEAFF. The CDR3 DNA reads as TGTGCCAGCAGTTTGTCCAGTTGGGGGAACACTGAAGCTTTCTTT.

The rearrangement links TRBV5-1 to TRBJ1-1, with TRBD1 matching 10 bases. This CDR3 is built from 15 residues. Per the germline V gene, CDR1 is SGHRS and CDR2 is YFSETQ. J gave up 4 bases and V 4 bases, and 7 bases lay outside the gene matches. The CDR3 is CASSLYGQGVTEAFF. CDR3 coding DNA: TGCGCCAGCAGCCTATATGGACAGGGGGTCACTGAAGCTTTCTTT.